The rows below give T cell receptor beta chains drawn from one sample of a study of blood T cells in healthy people across ages. Via MiXCR, TCRdb re-called the 5' RACE reads, giving one row per CDR3 protein. Among hundreds of thousands of distinct CDR3 sequences listed, 32% were seen once. The sequenced sample was blood. These receptors were taken from a woman over 75 in good health. CDR3s include the opening cysteine and the closing phenylalanine or tryptophan. A D gene is named only where the DNA matches it firmly. The listing skips clone size in some rows; elsewhere it reads once, few, many or a size class.

J gene,V gene,D gene,clone size,CDR3 DNA,CDR3 protein
TRBJ1-5,TRBV10-2,TRBD1,-,TGCGCCAGCAGGGCCGTGGACAGGGACAATCAGCCCCAGCATTTT,CASRAVDRDNQPQHF
TRBJ1-1,TRBV28,-,-,TGTGCCAGCAGTTTCGGTGGGCAGGTTGAAGCTTTCTTT,CASSFGGQVEAFF
TRBJ2-1,TRBV29-1,-,-,TGCAGCGTTGGACTTTCTTACAATGAGCAGTTCTTC,CSVGLSYNEQFF
TRBJ2-5,TRBV20-1,TRBD2,many,TGCAGTGCTTGGGGGGGAGCCGGCCAAGAGACCCAGTACTTC,CSAWGGAGQETQYF
TRBJ2-7,TRBV7-2,TRBD2,few,TGTGCCAGCAGCTTACAAGCGGGGGGGTACAATGAGCAGTACTTC,CASSLQAGGYNEQYF
TRBJ2-7,TRBV6-1,TRBD2,many,TGTGCCAGCCTTCGTCCTGGCGGGGGGACCTACGAGCAGTACTTC,CASLRPGGGTYEQYF
TRBJ1-4,TRBV9,-,-,TGTGCCAGCAGCGTAGCCCCAGGGATAGGGGAAAAACTGTTTTTT,CASSVAPGIGEKLFF
TRBJ1-1,TRBV25-1,-,many,TGTGCCAGCAGTGACGGTGGAATTGACACTGAAGCTTTCTTT,CASSDGGIDTEAFF
TRBJ2-5,TRBV24-1,-,many,TGTGCCACCAGTGATTTGCGTGTCAGGGCAGAGACCCAGTACTTC,CATSDLRVRAETQYF
TRBJ2-7,TRBV4-1,-,many,TGCGCCAGCAGCCAAGAAGGCGGGCTTGGTTTTAGCTCCTACGAGCAGTACTTC,CASSQEGGLGFSSYEQYF
TRBJ1-1,TRBV11-2,-,-,TGTGCCAGCAGCTATAACCCAGGGATTACTGAAGCTTTCTTT,CASSYNPGITEAFF
TRBJ1-6,TRBV6-5,TRBD1,-,TGTGCCAGCAGCCTTATGGACAGGGGTGTTTCACCCCTCCACTTT,CASSLMDRGVSPLHF
TRBJ2-1,TRBV6-2/TRBV6-3,-,-,TGTGCCAGCAGGCGGGACTTCTACAATGAGCAGTTCTTC,CASRRDFYNEQFF
TRBJ1-2,TRBV20-1,-,many,TGCAGTGCTAGAGCCCTGGGACGCAGTGTGGGTGGCTACACCTTC,CSARALGRSVGGYTF
TRBJ2-3,TRBV20-1,TRBD2,many,TGCAGTGCTCACCAGACTAGCGGGTTAACAGATACGCAGTATTTT,CSAHQTSGLTDTQYF
TRBJ2-3,TRBV29-1,TRBD2,-,TGCAGCGTTGAACTAGCGGGAGTAGCCAAAACCACAGATACGCAGTATTTT,CSVELAGVAKTTDTQYF
TRBJ2-5,TRBV7-2,TRBD2,many,TGTGCCAGCAGCGTCAATAGCGGGGGGCCGGGTGAGACCCAGTACTTC,CASSVNSGGPGETQYF
TRBJ1-2,TRBV29-1,TRBD1,many,TGCAGCGTTGAAACAGGGGTGGGCTATGGCTACACCTTC,CSVETGVGYGYTF
TRBJ2-1,TRBV7-9,-,few,TGTGCCAGCAGCCGGTCTGAGTACGATGAGCAGTTCTTC,CASSRSEYDEQFF
TRBJ2-1,TRBV7-2,-,once,TGTGCCACCAGTGGACGGGGTAACGGCTACAATGAGCAGTTCTTC,CATSGRGNGYNEQFF
TRBJ2-5,TRBV7-6,-,many,TGTGCCAGCAGCTTAGCTTGGACCCAAGAGACCCAGTACTTC,CASSLAWTQETQYF
TRBJ2-7,TRBV12-3/TRBV12-4,TRBD1,-,TGTGCCAGCAGTCTTAGGACAGGGGGCCTCTCCTACGAGCAGTACTTC,CASSLRTGGLSYEQYF
TRBJ2-1,TRBV28,TRBD2,-,TGTGCCAGCAGTTTATGGGGTAGCGGGGGGACCATCAAGCAGTTCTTC,CASSLWGSGGTIKQFF
TRBJ2-4,TRBV14,TRBD2,-,TGTGCCAGCAGCTTGACAGCGGGGGGGACGAAAAACATTCAGTACTTC,CASSLTAGGTKNIQYF
TRBJ2-5,TRBV9,-,many,TGTGCCAGCAGCGTAGGAACAGCCCAAGAGACCCAGTACTTC,CASSVGTAQETQYF
TRBJ2-5,TRBV7-8,-,-,TGTGCCAGCGATTATCAAGAGACCCAGTACTTC,CASDYQETQYF
TRBJ1-2,TRBV5-1,-,many,TGCGCCAGCAGCTTGGAGGCGCAGGGTAATGATGGCTACACCTTC,CASSLEAQGNDGYTF
TRBJ1-2,TRBV20-1,-,many,TGCAGTGCTAGTATTGGGGGACGCTATGGCTACACCTTC,CSASIGGRYGYTF
TRBJ2-1,TRBV7-2,-,many,TGTGCCAGCAGCTTAGCGCGTCACTCTGGTGAGCAGTTCTTC,CASSLARHSGEQFF
TRBJ2-3,TRBV24-1,-,-,TGTGCCACCAGTGATGAACGACGGACAGATACGCAGTATTTT,CATSDERRTDTQYF
TRBJ1-1,TRBV12-3/TRBV12-4,-,-,TGTGCCAGCAGTTCGGACGGATACACTGAAGCTTTCTTT,CASSSDGYTEAFF
TRBJ1-2,TRBV20-1,TRBD1,many,TGCAGTGCTAGAACAGGGGTTTATGGCTACACCTTC,CSARTGVYGYTF
TRBJ1-4,TRBV30,-,-,TGTGCCTGGAGTGCCGAGGTAGCGGCTAATGAAAAACTGTTTTTT,CAWSAEVAANEKLFF